These 14 T cell receptor beta chains were sequenced from one sample in a study of regulatory T cells in long-lasting Graves disease. Indicated time point: newly diagnosed GD, antithyroid drugs for less than 3 months. TCR sequences were obtained from RNA taken from PBMCs. Arm-PCR of CDR3 regions and iRepertoire HTBI primers were the basis on which TCR beta libraries were built. TCRdb reprocessed the multiplex PCR reads with MiXCR, giving one entry per CDR3 protein. This sample has approximately 300,000 distinct CDR3 sequences, with 15% to 20% found just once. Sequencing was performed on peripheral blood mononuclear cells (PBMCs), taken at new diagnosis, from a patient treated with antithyroid drugs. The receptors here all came from a female donor with Graves disease.

This clonotype has ten or more counts. The V call is TRBV19, the J call TRBJ1-5; 7 nucleotides agree with TRBD1. Germline CDR1 is LNHDA and CDR2 is SQIVND (reference sequence). Trimming at V came to 1 base and at J to 6 bases, leaving 9 bases not matched to a gene. This CDR3 has 16 amino acids. CDR3 DNA sequence: TGTGCCAGTAGTATAGGGGGGTCTGAGGGGGCTCAGCCCCAGCATTTT. Protein: CASSIGGSEGAQPQHF.

This clonotype has ten or more counts. The chain recombines TRBV4-1 with TRBJ2-7; D not certain. V was cut by 4 bases and J by 5 bases, with 12 bases left in between. The CDR3 is 13 residues long. The germline V gene encodes CDR1 MGHRA and CDR2 YSYEKL. The CDR3 nucleotides read TGCGCCAGCAGCCCTCGGAGCAGACACGAGCAGTACTTC. Protein: CASSPRSRHEQYF.

In this sample, this clonotype turned up many times. The gene calls are TRBV28 and TRBJ2-3; 10 nucleotides match TRBD2. V gave up 3 bases and J gave up 3 bases; unmatched junction bases: 6. Germline V gene data show CDR1 as MDHEN and CDR2 as SYDVKM. The CDR3 consists of 16 residues. CDR3 sequence: CASSLGLARRTDTQYF. CDR3 in DNA: TGTGCCAGCAGTTTGGGACTAGCGAGGAGGACAGATACGCAGTATTTT.

This rearrangement joins TRBV3-1 to TRBJ2-2; tentative D call: TRBD2 (6 bases). Trimming took off 4 bases at V and 4 bases at J, with 10 bases between the two ends. Germline V gene lookup returns CDR1 LGHDT and CDR2 YNNKEL (reference sequence). The CDR3 runs to 14 residues. The DNA of the CDR3 is TGTGCCAGCAGCCCGGGACTCCGCACCGGGGAGCTGTTTTTT. Translation gives CASSPGLRTGELFF.

This clonotype counts as medium-sized. The chain joins TRBV20-1 to TRBJ2-5; 7 nucleotides line up with TRBD2. The DNA end is more similar to TRBJ2-3, so the J call may be wrong. This CDR3 is built from 16 residues. The germline CDR1 and CDR2 sequences are DFQATT and SNEGSKA (reference sequence). CDR3 DNA: TGCAGTGCTAGCCCCTCGGGAGCGGGATACACAGATACGCAGTATTTT. Amino acid sequence: CSASPSGAGYTDTQYF.

This clonotype was detected many times. The rearrangement uses TRBV27 and TRBJ2-7; possible D gene TRBD2, 5 bases. The CDR3 covers 12 residues. The ends were cut back, 6 bases at V and 4 bases at J, with 10 bases in the middle. Per germline, CDR1 MNHEY and CDR2 SMNVEV (reference sequence). The CDR3 DNA follows: TGTGCCAGCAGCTCGGGCGGGTACGAGCAGTACTTC. This encodes CASSSGGYEQYF.

V usage is TRBV18 and J usage is TRBJ1-5; D is unclear. V lost 4 bases and J 6 bases, leaving 19 bases between the germline ends. Germline assignment: CDR1 KGHSH and CDR2 LQKENI. CDR3 length: 16 residues. Here the CDR3 DNA reads TGTGCCAGCTCACGGCGGGTCGGACGAGACCTTCAGCCCCAGCATTTT. Its protein is CASSRRVGRDLQPQHF.

This clonotype was recorded many times. The chain is built from TRBV11-3 and TRBJ2-1; no reliable D call. CDR1 and CDR2 (germline): SGHNT, YENEEA. With 2 bases removed from V and 0 bases from J, the gap between germline ends came to 11 bases. The CDR3 is 16 amino acids. CDR3 sequence reads: CASSLLWSSSYNEQFF. In DNA form, the CDR3 reads TGTGCCAGCAGCTTATTATGGTCTAGCTCCTACAATGAGCAGTTCTTC. Full variable domain (missing parts from reference TRBV11-3 and TRBJ2-1): EAGVVQSPRYKIIEKKQPVAFWCNPISGHNTLYWYLQNLGQGPELLIRYENEEAVDDSQLPKDRFSAERLKGVDSTLKIQPAELGDSAVYLCASSLLWSSSYNEQFFGPGTRLTVL.

This clonotype was counted many times. The chain links TRBV11-2 to TRBJ1-1; D unclear. Germline-derived CDR1 and CDR2 are SGHAT and FQNNGV. The V gene lost 2 bases and the J gene lost 2 bases, with 12 bases spanning the gap. CDR3 length equals 15 residues. This CDR3 reads CASSLSGWRNTEAFF. CDR3 coding DNA: TGTGCCAGCAGCTTATCGGGCTGGAGAAACACTGAAGCTTTCTTT.

At least ten counts were recorded for this clonotype. The chain is built from TRBV5-1 and TRBJ1-1; D not resolved. The CDR3 runs to 15 residues. From germline, CDR1 is SGHRS and CDR2 YFSETQ. The V and J ends lost 1 base and 0 bases respectively, with 10 bases between them. The CDR3 region has the DNA TGCGCCAGCAGCTTGTCCCCGGGTGTGAACACTGAAGCTTTCTTT. It encodes CASSLSPGVNTEAFF.

The sample holds many counts of this clonotype. The chain couples TRBV28 to TRBJ2-7; possible D gene TRBD1, 6 bases. The V and J ends lost 4 bases and 7 bases respectively, with 14 bases between them. Germline V lookup: CDR1 MDHEN, CDR2 SYDVKM. The CDR3 loop spans 13 amino acids. The CDR3 nucleotides are TGTGCCAGCAGTTCGACAGGCCCTCGGGAGCAGTACTTC. Its translation: CASSSTGPREQYF.

Details on this clonotype: A far larger clone is a single base away, which makes a read error likely. This rearrangement joins TRBV28 to TRBJ2-5; D is possibly TRBD1 or TRBD2 (7 bases each). The length of the CDR3 is 18 residues. CDR1 MDHEN and CDR2 SYDVKM come from the germline V gene. Trimming took off 3 bases at V and 11 bases at J, with 31 bases between the two ends. The CDR3 nucleotides are TGTGCCAGCAGTTTGCCTGAGGGGGCTAGCGGAGACGTCAATGAGCAGTACTTC. This sequence encodes CASSLPEGASGDVNEQYF.

The chain joins TRBV19 to TRBJ2-6, with a weak D call TRBD2 (5 bases). V lost 5 bases and J 3 bases, leaving 17 bases between the germline ends. Germline values: CDR1 LNHDA, CDR2 SQIVND (reference sequence). The CDR3 consists of 17 residues. CDR3 sequence (DNA): TGTGCCAGTAGTTCCGGTCTCCGGGAATATGGGGCCAACGTCCTGACTTTC. It specifies CASSSGLREYGANVLTF.

This clonotype was recorded many times. V is TRBV28 and J is TRBJ2-5; D not certain. Germline V CDR1 and CDR2: MDHEN, SYDVKM. This CDR3 spans 13 amino acids. V lost 2 bases and J 3 bases, leaving 7 bases between the germline ends. The chain's CDR3 is CASSLAPEETQYF. DNA of the CDR3: TGTGCCAGCAGTTTAGCCCCCGAAGAGACCCAGTACTTC.